This T cell receptor (beta chain) was observed in a study of blood T cell repertoires in COVID-19. Study information: The United States, Italy and Spain were the sources of the acute and convalescent COVID-19 samples. The cDNA or gDNA used as material had been derived from T cells, B-cell-depleted T cells, or PBMCs.

Germline V gives CDR1 MNHEY, CDR2 SMNVEV (reference sequence). Trimming removed 6 bases at V and 7 bases at J, with 22 bases between. CDR3 length equals 15 residues. As handled by the study authors: Amplified reference gene primers provided the basis for estimating nucleated cell counts. The protocol was immunoSEQ multiplex PCR, while the TCRdb copy is restricted to in-frame clones and leaves out a portion. V, J and clone size were drawn from that table, and D and trimming were deduced from the DNA. The table records roughly 160,000 clones, 70% to 90% of them present only once. Patients of the Seattle cohort, enrolled during active infection, were followed longitudinally.

The chain is built from TRBV27 and TRBJ2-7; perhaps TRBD2 as D (5 bases). This receptor was obtained from a woman aged 45-60 years with COVID-19, enrolled during active disease. Specimen: peripheral blood. As DNA, the CDR3 is TGTGCCAGCAGCCTAGCAGGAGCCCTCGGGCGGGAGCAGTACTTC. It yields the protein CASSLAGALGREQYF.